This T cell receptor (beta chain) was retrieved from a study of cytomegalovirus exposure and HLA in healthy donors. Findings and caveats of the study: There were some public TCRs occurring in many donors, but most TCR sequences were rare. Donors were assumed by presence/absence analyses to have roughly uniform sequencing depth.

In the case of this clone: Its antigen remains unidentified.

The study ran its PCR with 60 Vbeta and 13 Jbeta primers. Sequencing was performed with immunoSEQ multiplex PCR; in TCRdb, only in-frame clones are kept and a portion is missing. This table has over 150,000 clones, 77% appearing once. All the people who gave samples were healthy bone marrow donors. This CDR3 region has 17 residues. The ends lost 2 bases at V and 3 bases at J; junction bases unmatched: 10. Germline CDR1 and CDR2: SNHLY and FYNNEI. Sequenced input: PBMCs. The J gene is TRBJ2-3, the V gene TRBV2, with 8 nucleotides matching TRBD2. The source of this sequence is a woman between 55 and 75 years old in good health and CMV-seropositive. The CDR3 nucleotides read TGTGCCAGCAGTGAATTCATAGGTAGCGGGGCTACAGATACGCAGTATTTT. Amino acid sequence: CASSEFIGSGATDTQYF.